The clone carrying this T cell receptor (beta chain) was observed many times. Its antigen is undetermined. The V segment lost 5 bases and the J segment 6 bases; nucleotides outside the gene matches: 2. This CDR3 contains 14 residues. In germline, CDR1 is SGHTA, CDR2 FQGNSA. Patients chosen for sequencing had shown CD8+CD57+ cell expansion by flow cytometry. Every one of the patients had aplastic anemia (severe, acquired). Profiling of TCR beta VDJ combinations and CDR3 sequences used genomic DNA as template. One entry per CDR3 protein, called by TCRdb with MiXCR from the reads. The data contain some 200,000 distinct CDR3 sequences, roughly half of them seen just once; the ten biggest clones take up around 9.7%. This specimen belongs to a study of CD8+CD57+ T cells in acquired aplastic anemia. Overall study context: The DNA of sorted CD4+ and CD8+ cells averaged around 3.2 ug.

General study findings and limits: Controls did not differ significantly from patients in CD8+ Simpson's diversity. Common to patients and controls were twenty-nine CD8+ CDR3 sequences.

The specimen was sorted CD4+, CD8+, or CD8+CD57+ T cells (not recorded which) from PBMCs. This chain links TRBV7-2 with TRBJ1-4; 11 nucleotides agree with TRBD1. The sequence derives from a human donor with aplastic anemia. The CDR3 reads CASSKDRGHEKLFF. The CDR3 region has the DNA TGTGCCAGCAGCAAGGACAGGGGGCATGAAAAACTGTTTTTT.